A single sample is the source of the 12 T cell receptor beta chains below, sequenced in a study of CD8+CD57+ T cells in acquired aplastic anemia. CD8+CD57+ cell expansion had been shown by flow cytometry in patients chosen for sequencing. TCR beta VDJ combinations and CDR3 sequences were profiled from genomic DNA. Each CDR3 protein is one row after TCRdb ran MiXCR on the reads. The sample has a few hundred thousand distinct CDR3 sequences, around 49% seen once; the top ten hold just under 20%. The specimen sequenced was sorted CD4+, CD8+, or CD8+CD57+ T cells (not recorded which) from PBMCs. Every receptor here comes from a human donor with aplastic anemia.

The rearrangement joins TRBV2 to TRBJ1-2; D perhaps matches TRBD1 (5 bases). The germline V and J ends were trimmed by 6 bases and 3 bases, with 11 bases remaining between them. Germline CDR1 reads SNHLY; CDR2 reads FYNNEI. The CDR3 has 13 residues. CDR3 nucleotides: TGTGCCAGCAGCTTCGAACAGGACTATGGCTACACCTTC. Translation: CASSFEQDYGYTF.

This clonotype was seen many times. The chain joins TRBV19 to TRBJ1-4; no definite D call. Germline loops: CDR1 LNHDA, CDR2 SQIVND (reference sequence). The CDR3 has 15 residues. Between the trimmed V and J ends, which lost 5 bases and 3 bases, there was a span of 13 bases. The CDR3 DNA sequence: TGTGCCAGTAGTCCGGGAAGCGGCCCTAATGAAAAACTGTTTTTT. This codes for CASSPGSGPNEKLFF. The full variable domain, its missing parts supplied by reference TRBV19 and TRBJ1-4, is DGGITQSPKYLFRKEGQNVTLSCEQNLNHDAMYWYRQDPGQGLRLIYYSQIVNDFQKGDIAEGYSVSREKKESFPLTVTSAQKNPTAFYLCASSPGSGPNEKLFFGSGTQLSVL.

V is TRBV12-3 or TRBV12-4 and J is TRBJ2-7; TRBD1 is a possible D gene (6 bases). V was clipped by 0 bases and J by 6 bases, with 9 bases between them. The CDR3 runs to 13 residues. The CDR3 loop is CASSLAPGAEQYF. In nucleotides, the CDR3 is TGTGCCAGCAGTTTAGCCCCAGGGGCCGAGCAGTACTTC.

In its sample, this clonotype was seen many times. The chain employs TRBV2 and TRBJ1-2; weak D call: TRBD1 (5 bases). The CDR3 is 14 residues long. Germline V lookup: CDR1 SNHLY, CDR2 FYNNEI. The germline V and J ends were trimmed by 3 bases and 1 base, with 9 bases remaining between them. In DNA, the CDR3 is TGTGCCAGCAGTGAGCAGGGTAGTAACTATGGCTACACCTTC. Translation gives CASSEQGSNYGYTF. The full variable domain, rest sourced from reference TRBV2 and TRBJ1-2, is EPEVTQTPSHQVTQMGQEVILRCVPISNHLYFYWYRQILGQKVEFLVSFYNNEISEKSEIFDDQFSVERPDGSNFTLKIRSTKLEDSAMYFCASSEQGSNYGYTFGSGTRLTVV.

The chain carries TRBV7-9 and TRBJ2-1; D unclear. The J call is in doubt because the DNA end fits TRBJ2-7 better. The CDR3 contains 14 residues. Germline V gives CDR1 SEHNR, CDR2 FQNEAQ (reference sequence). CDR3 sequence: CASSSETSSYEQYF. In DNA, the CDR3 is TGTGCCAGCAGCTCCGAGACAAGCTCCTACGAGCAGTACTTC.

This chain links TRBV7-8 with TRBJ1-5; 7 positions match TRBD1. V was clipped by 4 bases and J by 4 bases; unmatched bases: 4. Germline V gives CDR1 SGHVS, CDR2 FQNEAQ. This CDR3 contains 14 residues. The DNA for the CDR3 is TGTGCCAGCAGCTATCGGGACAGAAATCAGCCCCAGCATTTT. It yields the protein CASSYRDRNQPQHF.

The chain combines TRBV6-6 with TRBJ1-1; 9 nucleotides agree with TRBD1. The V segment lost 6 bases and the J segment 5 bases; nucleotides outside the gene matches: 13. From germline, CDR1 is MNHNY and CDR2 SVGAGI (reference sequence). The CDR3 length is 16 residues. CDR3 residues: CASRLTWGQGGTEAFF. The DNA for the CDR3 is TGTGCCAGCAGGCTTACTTGGGGACAGGGAGGGACTGAAGCTTTCTTT.

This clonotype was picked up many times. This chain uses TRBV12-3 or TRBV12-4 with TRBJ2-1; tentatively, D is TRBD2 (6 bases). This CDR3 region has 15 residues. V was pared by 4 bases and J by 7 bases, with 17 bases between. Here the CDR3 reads CASSSSGRSANEQFF. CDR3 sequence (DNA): TGTGCCAGCAGTTCTTCAGGGAGGTCCGCGAATGAGCAGTTCTTC.

The chain's CDR3 is CASRLAGAGIGTEAFF. The CDR3 nucleotides are TGTGCCAGTCGACTAGCGGGGGCTGGAATCGGTACTGAAGCTTTCTTT. This sequence joins TRBV2 and TRBJ1-1; weak D call: TRBD1 (6 bases). The CDR3 spans 16 residues. CDR1 is SNHLY and CDR2 is FYNNEI in the germline V gene. V lost 9 bases and J lost 5, with 25 bases in between.

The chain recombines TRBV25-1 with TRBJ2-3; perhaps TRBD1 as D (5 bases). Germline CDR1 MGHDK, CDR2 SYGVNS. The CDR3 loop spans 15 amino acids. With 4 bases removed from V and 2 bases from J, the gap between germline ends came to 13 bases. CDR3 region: CASSARRGITDTQYF. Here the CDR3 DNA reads TGTGCCAGCAGTGCCCGAAGGGGTATCACAGATACGCAGTATTTT.

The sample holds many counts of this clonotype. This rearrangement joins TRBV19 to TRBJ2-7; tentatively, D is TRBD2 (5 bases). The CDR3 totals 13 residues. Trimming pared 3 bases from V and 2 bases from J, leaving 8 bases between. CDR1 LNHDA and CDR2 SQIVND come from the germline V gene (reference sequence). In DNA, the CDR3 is TGTGCCAGTAGTATCGGGGTCGCCTACGAGCAGTACTTC. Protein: CASSIGVAYEQYF. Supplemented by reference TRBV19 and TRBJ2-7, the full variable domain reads DGGITQSPKYLFRKEGQNVTLSCEQNLNHDAMYWYRQDPGQGLRLIYYSQIVNDFQKGDIAEGYSVSREKKESFPLTVTSAQKNPTAFYLCASSIGVAYEQYFGPGTRLTVT.

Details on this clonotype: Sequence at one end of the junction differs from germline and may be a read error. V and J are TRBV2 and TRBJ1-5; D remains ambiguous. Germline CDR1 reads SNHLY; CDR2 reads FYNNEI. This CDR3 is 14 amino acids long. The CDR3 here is CAGSVSDSNQPQHF. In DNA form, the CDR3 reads TGCGCCGGCAGTGTTTCGGATAGCAATCAGCCCCAGCATTTT.